This TCR beta chain was sequenced for a study of blood T cell repertoires in COVID-19. Study in general: The United States, Italy and Spain supplied acute and convalescent COVID-19 samples.

Source study methods: Scientists estimated how many nucleated cells there were by amplifying reference gene primers. Method: immunoSEQ multiplex PCR; TCRdb's copy keeps in-frame clones and lacks some. Clone size and V and J calls were adopted from that table, with D and trimming inferred from the DNA. The table records about 160,000 clones, approximately 87% of them present only once. Germline values: CDR1 MNHEY, CDR2 SVGAGI. The CDR3 has 15 amino acids. V was pared by 6 bases and J by 3 bases, with 15 bases between. Seattle researchers signed up patients amid active infection and tracked them longitudinally.

The chain has TRBV6-5 and TRBJ1-5; no reliable D call. This clonotype was obtained from a woman in her 70s with COVID-19, enrolled during active disease. Sequenced: peripheral blood. CDR3 bases: TGTGCCAGCAGCCATAGGCCGGGGATCAATCAGCCCCAGCATTTT. It specifies CASSHRPGINQPQHF.